Following are 27 T cell receptor beta chains from one sample sequenced in a study of regulatory T cells in long-lasting Graves disease. Time point denoted: persistent/refractory GD, antithyroid drugs over 5 years with positive TRAb. RNA from PBMCs was the source of the TCR library. In building TCR beta libraries, iRepertoire HTBI primers were used together with Arm-PCR of CDR3 regions. Each CDR3 protein is one row after TCRdb ran MiXCR on the multiplex PCR reads. The sample has around 460,000 distinct CDR3 sequences; 20% to 25% are singletons. The sample in question was peripheral blood mononuclear cells (PBMCs), obtained when the disease was refractory, from a patient treated with antithyroid drugs. Every receptor here comes from a female donor with Graves disease.

This clonotype showed up many times. The V call is TRBV28, the J call TRBJ1-4; D perhaps matches TRBD1 (5 bases). CDR1 and CDR2 from the germline V gene are MDHEN and SYDVKM. The V gene lost 6 bases and the J gene lost 0 bases, with 23 bases spanning the gap. This CDR3 contains 19 residues. The CDR3 DNA sequence: TGTGCCAGCAGCCCGTGGGACTCCAGAGGCCATACAACTAATGAAAAACTGTTTTTT. It specifies CASSPWDSRGHTTNEKLFF.

The rearrangement joins TRBV20-1 to TRBJ1-1; D is unresolved. From germline, CDR1 is DFQATT and CDR2 SNEGSKA (reference sequence). CDR3 length: 11 amino acids. V was trimmed by 3 bases and J by 4 bases, leaving 6 bases between them. CDR3 in amino acids: CSASIGTEAFF. In DNA, the CDR3 is TGCAGTGCTAGTATTGGCACTGAAGCTTTCTTT.

The chain couples TRBV10-1 to TRBJ1-3; 7 bases are a match to TRBD1. V trimming: 6 bases; J trimming: 4 bases; junction bases outside the gene matches: 3. The CDR3 covers 13 residues. From germline, CDR1 is WNHNN and CDR2 SYGVQD (reference sequence). The CDR3 region has the DNA TGCGCCAGCAGGCCGACAGGGGGAAACACCATATATTTT. Translation: CASRPTGGNTIYF.

This clonotype was seen more than once but under ten times. This sequence joins TRBV28 and TRBJ1-6; no firm D call. There are 15 residues in the CDR3. Germline loops: CDR1 MDHEN, CDR2 SYDVKM. V was shortened by 5 bases and J by 6 bases, with 14 bases between the two germline ends. The CDR3 nucleotides are TGTGCCAGCAGTACCCGAGGGAGGCTTAATTCACCCCTCCACTTT. It translates to CASSTRGRLNSPLHF.

The chain recombines TRBV10-3 with TRBJ2-1; a weak D match, TRBD2 (5 bases). The germline V gene encodes CDR1 ENHRY and CDR2 SYGVKD. V was cut by 3 bases and J by 5 bases, with 8 bases left in between. There are 13 residues in the CDR3. CDR3 DNA: TGTGCCATCAGTGAAAGCGGCAACAATGAGCAGTTCTTC. Translation: CAISESGNNEQFF.

The chain joins TRBV30 to TRBJ1-5; a possible D gene is TRBD1 (5 bases). V was clipped by 5 bases and J by 4 bases, with 18 bases between them. In germline, CDR1 is GTSNPN, CDR2 SVGIG (reference sequence). This CDR3 spans 15 amino acids. The CDR3 spells CAWGVGGTGNQPQHF. CDR3 DNA sequence: TGTGCCTGGGGGGTTGGGGGGACGGGGAATCAGCCCCAGCATTTT.

This clonotype was recorded a few times. V and J are TRBV12-3 or TRBV12-4 and TRBJ2-7; no reliable D call. Trimming shortened V by 6 bases and J by 4 bases, and 13 bases separated the two germline ends. This CDR3 has 13 amino acids. The CDR3: CASSAHPGYEQYF. In DNA form, the CDR3 reads TGTGCCAGCAGCGCGCACCCCGGGTACGAGCAGTACTTC.

Many counts were recorded for this clonotype. The rearrangement uses TRBV12-3 or TRBV12-4 and TRBJ1-4; D is uncertain. The germline V and J ends were trimmed by 6 bases and 4 bases, with 9 bases remaining between them. This CDR3 contains 13 residues. The DNA of the CDR3 is TGTGCCAGCAGGCAATTAGATAATGAAAAACTGTTTTTT. As protein: CASRQLDNEKLFF.

This clonotype was observed at least ten times. The rearrangement links TRBV6-1 to TRBJ1-4; 9 bases match TRBD1. CDR1 MNHNS and CDR2 SASEGT come from the germline V gene. V gave up 6 bases and J gave up 2 bases; unmatched junction bases: 4. The CDR3 contains 15 residues. DNA for the CDR3: TGTGCCAGCAGGGACAGGGGTGCTACTAATGAAAAACTGTTTTTT. It codes for CASRDRGATNEKLFF.

The table lists this clonotype with a few counts. V and J are TRBV25-1 and TRBJ1-3, with D unresolved. From germline, CDR1 is MGHDK and CDR2 SYGVNS. Trimming removed 0 bases at V and 2 bases at J, with 8 bases between. CDR3 size: 15 residues. This CDR3 is CASSEYGGTGNTIYF. CDR3 nucleotide sequence: TGTGCCAGCAGTGAATATGGTGGGACTGGAAACACCATATATTTT.

This clonotype appeared a single time. Germline is not matched at one junction end, which may reflect a read error. The CDR3 nucleotides are TGTGCCAGCAGTTTCCCGGGGCAAGAGGCCCAGTACTTC. Protein: CASSFPGQEAQYF. This sequence joins TRBV6-5 and TRBJ2-5; D tentatively reads TRBD1 or TRBD2 (5 bases each). The CDR3 spans 13 residues. In germline, CDR1 is MNHEY, CDR2 SVGAGI.

The V gene is TRBV12-3 or TRBV12-4, the J gene TRBJ2-5; weak D call: TRBD2 (5 bases). CDR3 length: 16 residues. V was clipped by 6 bases and J by 5 bases, with 22 bases between them. Here the CDR3 reads CASSPRTRHLGETQYF. As DNA, the CDR3 is TGTGCCAGCAGCCCCCGGACTCGGCACCTGGGGGAGACCCAGTACTTC.

Remarks on this clonotype: The junction shows a germline mismatch at one end, possibly a read error. V gene TRBV6-5 combines with J gene TRBJ1-1; D ambiguous. Germline V gene lookup returns CDR1 MNHEY and CDR2 SVGAGI. This CDR3 comprises 15 residues. The CDR3 DNA reads as TGTGCCAGCAATTACGACTTTTCACAGCCGGCTGAAGCTTTCTTT. Protein sequence: CASNYDFSQPAEAFF.

This clonotype was seen ten or more times. The genes are TRBV6-1 and TRBJ2-7; 8 positions match TRBD1. The CDR3 is 15 residues long. Germline V lookup: CDR1 MNHNS, CDR2 SASEGT. V was clipped by 4 bases and J by 1 base; unmatched bases: 6. DNA of the CDR3: TGTGCCAGCAGTGGAAGGGGACAGGTATCCTACGAGCAGTACTTC. This gives the protein CASSGRGQVSYEQYF.

The CDR3 nucleotides read TGCAGCGTTGAGCGACAGGACGCAGAGACCCAGTACTTC. Translated, it gives CSVERQDAETQYF. This chain connects TRBV29-1 to TRBJ2-5; possibly TRBD1 for D (6 bases). CDR3 size: 13 residues. Germline V CDR1 and CDR2: SQVTM, ANQGSEA. The V and J ends lost 3 bases and 4 bases respectively, with 12 bases between them.

Only a few counts were recorded for this clonotype. The chain has TRBV27 and TRBJ2-7; possibly TRBD1 for D (6 bases). This CDR3 comprises 15 residues. Trimming left V 2 bases short and J 1 base short, with 12 bases between. Looked up from germline, CDR1 is MNHEY and CDR2 is SMNVEV (reference sequence). The CDR3 DNA reads as TGTGCCAGCAGTTTAAACCCAGGGACATCCTACGAGCAGTACTTC. It codes for CASSLNPGTSYEQYF.

There are many counts of this clonotype. V gene TRBV7-8 combines with J gene TRBJ2-7; weak D call: TRBD1 (6 bases). This CDR3 spans 15 amino acids. Between the trimmed V and J ends, which lost 1 base and 2 bases, there was a span of 12 bases. The germline V gene has CDR1 SGHVS and CDR2 FQNEAQ. The CDR3 nucleotides read TGTGCCAGCAGCTTAGACAGGGCAACCCCCTACGAGCAGTACTTC. This translates into CASSLDRATPYEQYF. Combining the CDR3 with reference TRBV7-8 and TRBJ2-7 gives the whole variable domain GAGVSQSPRYKVAKRGQDVALRCDPISGHVSLFWYQQALGQGPEFLTYFQNEAQLDKSGLPSDRFFAERPEGSVSTLKIQRTQQEDSAVYLCASSLDRATPYEQYFGPGTRLTVT.

The chain combines TRBV12-3 or TRBV12-4 with TRBJ2-1; TRBD1 is a possible D gene (7 bases). The ends were cut back, 8 bases at V and 3 bases at J, with 17 bases in the middle. The CDR3 contains 15 residues. The CDR3 DNA reads TGTGCCAGCGGACTCAGGGGGGTCTTCTACAATGAGCAGTTCTTC. This sequence encodes CASGLRGVFYNEQFF.

There are a few counts of this clonotype. CDR3 sequence reads: CASTPTGGNQPQHF. The DNA for the CDR3 is TGTGCCAGCACCCCTACAGGGGGCAATCAGCCCCAGCATTTT. The gene calls are TRBV7-2 and TRBJ1-5, with 7 bases identical to TRBD1. The CDR3 is 14 amino acids. Germline V lookup: CDR1 SGHTA, CDR2 FQGNSA. Trimming at V came to 7 bases and at J to 2 bases, leaving 5 bases not matched to a gene.

CDR3 amino acids: CASSRDRGLNEQFF. The CDR3 nucleotides read TGTGCCAGCAGCCGGGACAGGGGGCTCAATGAGCAGTTCTTC. This chain connects TRBV28 to TRBJ2-1, with 12 bases that match TRBD1. The CDR3 extends over 14 amino acids. CDR1 is MDHEN and CDR2 is SYDVKM in the germline V gene. Unmatched junction bases numbered 3, after V lost 6 bases and J lost 6 bases. Based on the CDR3 plus reference TRBV28 and TRBJ2-1, the full variable domain is DVKVTQSSRYLVKRTGEKVFLECVQDMDHENMFWYRQDPGLGLRLIYFSYDVKMKEKGDIPEGYSVSREKKERFSLILESASTNQTSMYLCASSRDRGLNEQFFGPGTRLTVL.

The rearrangement links TRBV14 to TRBJ1-4, with TRBD1 matching 9 bases. Germline V gene lookup returns CDR1 SGHDN and CDR2 FVKESK. CDR3 size: 12 residues. After removal of 4 bases from V and 14 bases from J, the junction contained 5 bases not matched to a gene. The CDR3 protein is CASSLFGQGLFF. CDR3 bases: TGTGCCAGCAGCCTATTCGGACAGGGGCTGTTTTTT.

The chain joins TRBV20-1 to TRBJ2-5; tentatively, D is TRBD1 (6 bases). This CDR3 region has 14 residues. Trimming shortened V by 2 bases and J by 1 base, and 11 bases separated the two germline ends. Germline assignment: CDR1 DFQATT and CDR2 SNEGSKA (reference sequence). CDR3 residues: CSARNPTGQETQYF. The CDR3 DNA is TGCAGTGCTAGAAACCCGACAGGCCAAGAGACCCAGTACTTC.

This clonotype showed up many times. V and J are TRBV27 and TRBJ2-5, with 9 bases identical to TRBD1. CDR3 length: 17 amino acids. Germline values: CDR1 MNHEY, CDR2 SMNVEV (reference sequence). Germline trimming cut 4 bases from V and 2 bases from J; bases unmatched to any gene: 11. CDR3 region: CASSSGTGLVGQETQYF. The DNA for the CDR3 is TGTGCCAGCAGTTCCGGGACAGGGTTGGTGGGGCAAGAGACCCAGTACTTC.

On this clonotype: Germline is not matched at one junction end, which may reflect a read error. The J gene is TRBJ1-1, the V gene TRBV27; the D gene is possibly TRBD1 (5 bases). Germline V gene data show CDR1 as MNHEY and CDR2 as SMNVEV (reference sequence). The CDR3 extends over 15 amino acids. The CDR3 here is CASSRGPAVNAEAFF. CDR3 sequence (DNA): TGTGCCAGCAGCCGGGGCCCGGCGGTGAACGCTGAAGCTTTCTTT.

This chain uses TRBV6-5 with TRBJ2-7; a weak D match, TRBD1 (5 bases). Germline CDR1 reads MNHEY; CDR2 reads SVGAGI. The CDR3 covers 15 residues. Trimming took 2 bases from V and 3 from J, leaving 14 bases between them. The DNA for the CDR3 is TGTGCCAGCAGTTACGGGGCCACTACACTCTACGAGCAGTACTTC. It is translated as CASSYGATTLYEQYF.

This clonotype has at least ten counts. This CDR3 is CASTDQGLFEAFF. The CDR3 DNA reads TGTGCCAGCACCGATCAGGGCCTTTTTGAAGCTTTCTTT. The genes are TRBV28 and TRBJ1-1; possibly TRBD1 for D (5 bases). Germline values: CDR1 MDHEN, CDR2 SYDVKM. The CDR3 length is 13 residues. Between the trimmed V and J ends, which lost 7 bases and 7 bases, there was a span of 16 bases. Supplemented by reference TRBV28 and TRBJ1-1, the full variable domain reads DVKVTQSSRYLVKRTGEKVFLECVQDMDHENMFWYRQDPGLGLRLIYFSYDVKMKEKGDIPEGYSVSREKKERFSLILESASTNQTSMYLCASTDQGLFEAFFGQGTRLTVV.

The rearrangement links TRBV19 to TRBJ2-1; 7 nucleotides match TRBD2. The CDR3 has 18 residues. The V gene's germline CDR1 is LNHDA and CDR2 SQIVND (reference sequence). The J segment lost 0 bases and the V segment lost 2 bases, leaving 10 bases of the junction unmatched. The CDR3 spells CASSIRLLAGLSYNEQFF. The CDR3 DNA reads as TGTGCCAGTAGTATACGCCTTTTAGCGGGCCTCTCCTACAATGAGCAGTTCTTC.